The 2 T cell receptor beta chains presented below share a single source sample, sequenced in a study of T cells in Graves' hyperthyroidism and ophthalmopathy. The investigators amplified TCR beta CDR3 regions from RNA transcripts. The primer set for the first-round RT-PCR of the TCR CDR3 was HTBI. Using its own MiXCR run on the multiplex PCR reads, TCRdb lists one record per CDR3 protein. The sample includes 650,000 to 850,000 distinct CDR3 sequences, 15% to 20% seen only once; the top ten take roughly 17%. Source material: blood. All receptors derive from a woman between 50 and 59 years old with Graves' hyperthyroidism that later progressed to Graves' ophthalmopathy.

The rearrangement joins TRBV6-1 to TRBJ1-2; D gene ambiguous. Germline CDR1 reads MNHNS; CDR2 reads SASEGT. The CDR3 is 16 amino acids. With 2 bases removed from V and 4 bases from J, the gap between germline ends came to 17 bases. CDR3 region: CASSELSRGSPYGYTF. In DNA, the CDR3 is TGTGCCAGCAGTGAATTGTCTCGGGGTTCGCCCTATGGCTACACCTTC.

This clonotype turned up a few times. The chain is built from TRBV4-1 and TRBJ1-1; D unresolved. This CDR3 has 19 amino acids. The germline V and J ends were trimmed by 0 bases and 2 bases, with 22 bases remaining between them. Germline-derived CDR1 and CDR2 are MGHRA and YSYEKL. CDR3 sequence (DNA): TGCGCCAGCAGCCAAGATGTACCGGGCAGGAGAGCCTTTAACACTGAAGCTTTCTTT. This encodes CASSQDVPGRRAFNTEAFF.